Presented here are 20 T cell receptor beta chains from one specimen sequenced in a study of regulatory T cells in long-lasting Graves disease. Time point described: newly diagnosed GD, antithyroid drugs for less than 3 months. Extracted RNA from PBMCs served as the source of the TCR library. According to the study, TCR beta libraries were built with iRepertoire HTBI primers and CDR3-region Arm-PCR. TCRdb reprocessed the multiplex PCR reads via MiXCR and lists one record per CDR3 protein. The table has more than 300,000 distinct CDR3 sequences, 15% to 20% seen once; the top ten hold roughly a fifth. These data are also associated with another study on T cells in Graves' hyperthyroidism and ophthalmopathy.

Sequences were derived from peripheral blood mononuclear cells (PBMCs), sampled at new diagnosis, from a patient treated with antithyroid drugs. The receptors stem from a young woman with Graves disease.

This chain links TRBV5-1 with TRBJ2-1; 8 bases map to TRBD1. The CDR3 length is 15 residues. Germline V gene data show CDR1 as SGHRS and CDR2 as YFSETQ. The trim removed 4 bases at V and 4 bases at J, leaving 7 bases unmatched. CDR3 DNA: TGCGCCAGCAGCATGACAAGACAGGGGTACAATGAGCAGTTCTTC. Translated, it gives CASSMTRQGYNEQFF. Full variable domain (rest looked up from reference TRBV5-1 and TRBJ2-1): KAGVTQTPRYLIKTRGQQVTLSCSPISGHRSVSWYQQTPGQGLQFLFEYFSETQRNKGNFPGRFSGRQFSNSRSEMNVSTLELGDSALYLCASSMTRQGYNEQFFGPGTRLTVL.

This chain uses TRBV11-2 with TRBJ1-5, with 10 bases fitting TRBD1. J was trimmed by 4 bases and V by 1 base; bases with no gene match: 7. Germline V gene sequence: CDR1 SGHAT, CDR2 FQNNGV. This CDR3 is 17 amino acids long. CDR3 nucleotide sequence: TGTGCCAGCAGCTTAGGTCCGACAGGGGGCTGGAATCAGCCCCAGCATTTT. It translates to CASSLGPTGGWNQPQHF.

This chain joins TRBV20-1 and TRBJ1-2; TRBD1 is a possible D gene (6 bases). Deletions cut 7 bases from V and 1 base from J, with 10 bases between. There are 12 residues in the CDR3. Germline values: CDR1 DFQATT, CDR2 SNEGSKA (reference sequence). The CDR3, as DNA: TGCAGTGAGGACAGCGTTAACTATGGCTACACCTTC. Residues: CSEDSVNYGYTF.

This clonotype was recorded many times. The chain couples TRBV9 to TRBJ2-3, with D perhaps given as TRBD1 or TRBD2 (5 bases each). V was clipped by 4 bases and J by 6 bases, with 15 bases between them. The CDR3 is 14 residues long. From germline, CDR1 is SGDLS and CDR2 YYNGEE. The CDR3 DNA reads TGTGCCAGCAGCCCTGGGACCAGAGGGGATACGCAGTATTTT. It codes for CASSPGTRGDTQYF.

This chain connects TRBV27 to TRBJ2-2; D call uncertain. Trimming left V 6 bases short and J 7 bases short, with 9 bases between. Germline V lookup: CDR1 MNHEY, CDR2 SMNVEV (reference sequence). The CDR3 contains 12 residues. The CDR3 DNA is TGTGCCAGCAGGGCGTTTAGCGGGGAGCTGTTTTTT. Encoded protein: CASRAFSGELFF.

This clonotype was observed at least ten times. In nucleotides, the CDR3 is TGTGCCACCAAAGGGGGGAGGGCTGAAGCTTTCTTT. It is translated as CATKGGRAEAFF. V and J are TRBV3-1 and TRBJ1-1; tentatively, D is TRBD1 (6 bases). Trimming removed 10 bases from V and 6 bases from J, with 15 bases in between. This CDR3 contains 12 residues. The germline gives CDR1 LGHDT, CDR2 YNNKEL (reference sequence).

J is TRBJ1-1 and V is TRBV24-1, with a weak D call TRBD1 (5 bases). The germline V gene encodes CDR1 KGHDR and CDR2 SFDVKD. V lost 7 bases to trimming and J lost 5 bases, with 19 bases between them. The CDR3 extends over 15 amino acids. The CDR3 reads CATSPGRQGNTEAFF. The CDR3 DNA follows: TGTGCCACCAGCCCAGGTCGGCAGGGTAATACTGAAGCTTTCTTT.

The genes are TRBV6-5 and TRBJ2-2; D gene ambiguous. CDR1 MNHEY and CDR2 SVGAGI come from the germline V gene. The CDR3 consists of 15 residues. V dropped 2 bases and J dropped 1 base, with 8 bases sitting between them. For the CDR3, the DNA is TGTGCCAGCAGTTACCGGGCAGTGAACACCGGGGAGCTGTTTTTT. Translation: CASSYRAVNTGELFF.

This clonotype was seen a few times. The V gene is TRBV7-3, the J gene TRBJ2-2, with D perhaps matching TRBD1 (6 bases). CDR3 length: 16 amino acids. V lost 5 bases, J lost 4 bases, and 17 bases lay in between. Germline loops: CDR1 SGHTA, CDR2 FQGTGA. CDR3 region: CASSKRGSAATGELFF. CDR3 sequence (DNA): TGTGCCAGCAGCAAAAGGGGGTCGGCGGCCACCGGGGAGCTGTTTTTT.

This clonotype was detected many times. The chain combines TRBV2 with TRBJ2-7; the D gene is possibly TRBD2 (5 bases). The CDR3 is made up of 14 amino acids. The V end lost 6 bases, the J end lost 4 bases, and 16 bases lay between the germline ends. In germline, CDR1 is SNHLY, CDR2 FYNNEI. The CDR3: CASRDDSGLYEQYF. The CDR3 DNA reads as TGTGCCAGCAGGGACGATTCCGGACTTTACGAGCAGTACTTC.

This clonotype was seen ten or more times. The V and J genes are TRBV24-1 and TRBJ2-7; the match to TRBD2 covers 8 bases. The CDR3 is 13 residues long. With V trimmed by 8 bases and J by 6 bases, 8 bases remained unmatched. Germline CDR1 KGHDR, CDR2 SFDVKD. CDR3 protein: CATTVAGTREQYF. The CDR3, as DNA: TGTGCCACCACTGTAGCGGGGACTCGCGAGCAGTACTTC.

This clonotype was observed once. The gene calls are TRBV19 and TRBJ2-7, with TRBD1 as a possible D gene (6 bases). Per the germline V gene, CDR1 is LNHDA and CDR2 is SQIVND (reference sequence). This CDR3 region has 15 residues. The germline V and J ends were trimmed by 5 bases and 6 bases, with 20 bases remaining between them. CDR3 DNA sequence: TGTGCCAGTAGTCCATACAGGGCAGGAGGTGTCGAGCAGTACTTC. This encodes CASSPYRAGGVEQYF.

This clonotype was found many times. This rearrangement joins TRBV10-1 to TRBJ2-5; possibly TRBD2 for D (6 bases). Germline lookup yields CDR1 WNHNN and CDR2 SYGVQD (reference sequence). Trimming took off 3 bases at V and 7 bases at J, with 18 bases between the two ends. The CDR3 runs to 15 residues. CDR3 sequence: CASSDRLAGPPTQYF. CDR3 bases: TGCGCCAGCAGTGATAGGTTGGCGGGGCCACCGACCCAGTACTTC.

There are many counts of this clonotype. The chain joins TRBV5-1 to TRBJ2-2, with D tentatively TRBD1 (6 bases). The germline V gene has CDR1 SGHRS and CDR2 YFSETQ. Trimming pared 3 bases from V and 4 bases from J, leaving 10 bases between. The CDR3 is 14 amino acids. Here the CDR3 DNA reads TGCGCCAGCAGCTCGGGACAACTCACCGGGGAGCTGTTTTTT. It yields the protein CASSSGQLTGELFF.

The chain joins TRBV5-6 to TRBJ2-1; 7 bases match TRBD2. Trimming took 3 bases from V and 5 from J; bases not matched to a gene: 8. Germline V gene data show CDR1 as SGHDT and CDR2 as YYEEEE. CDR3 size: 15 residues. The chain's CDR3 is CASSSPSGTNNEQFF. The CDR3 DNA reads TGTGCCAGCAGCTCCCCTAGCGGCACAAACAATGAGCAGTTCTTC.

V gene TRBV2 combines with J gene TRBJ1-6, with D perhaps TRBD1 (6 bases). The CDR3 is made up of 16 amino acids. Trimming removed 3 bases from V and 9 bases from J, with 18 bases in between. Germline V lookup: CDR1 SNHLY, CDR2 FYNNEI. The CDR3 DNA sequence: TGTGCCAGCAGTGACGGTCGAACAGGGACGGGTTCACCCCTCCACTTT. Amino acids: CASSDGRTGTGSPLHF.

Ten or more counts support this clonotype. The chain uses TRBV28 and TRBJ2-7; no definite D call. The V end lost 6 bases, the J end lost 3 bases, and 6 bases lay between the germline ends. CDR1 is MDHEN and CDR2 is SYDVKM in the germline V gene. The CDR3 loop spans 11 amino acids. CDR3: CASRESYEQYF. As DNA, the CDR3 is TGTGCCAGCAGGGAGAGCTACGAGCAGTACTTC. The whole variable domain, remainder taken from reference TRBV28 and TRBJ2-7, is DVKVTQSSRYLVKRTGEKVFLECVQDMDHENMFWYRQDPGLGLRLIYFSYDVKMKEKGDIPEGYSVSREKKERFSLILESASTNQTSMYLCASRESYEQYFGPGTRLTVT.

In its sample, this clonotype was seen many times. This sequence joins TRBV5-1 and TRBJ1-4; maybe TRBD1 (5 bases). Trimming pared 1 base from V and 5 bases from J, leaving 9 bases between. Germline CDR1 and CDR2: SGHRS and YFSETQ. The CDR3 consists of 14 residues. CDR3 nucleotide sequence: TGCGCCAGCAGCTTGACGGGGGAGAATGAAAAACTGTTTTTT. It codes for CASSLTGENEKLFF.

This clonotype showed up just a few times. The J gene is TRBJ2-1, the V gene TRBV15, with 8 nucleotides matching TRBD2. CDR1 and CDR2 (germline): LNHNV, YYDKDF (reference sequence). With V trimmed by 8 bases and J by 1 base, 22 bases remained unmatched. CDR3 length: 20 amino acids. Here the CDR3 reads CATPYQGAGEVFRSYNEQFF. The CDR3 DNA is TGTGCCACCCCCTACCAAGGAGCGGGAGAAGTGTTTAGGTCCTACAATGAGCAGTTCTTC.

The gene calls are TRBV27 and TRBJ2-7, with D possibly being TRBD1 (6 bases). Germline lookup yields CDR1 MNHEY and CDR2 SMNVEV (reference sequence). The CDR3 extends over 12 amino acids. Trimming shortened V by 6 bases and J by 6 bases, and 12 bases separated the two germline ends. Written as DNA, the CDR3 is TGTGCCAGCAGGAGCCAGGGGAGCGAGCAGTACTTC. Its translation: CASRSQGSEQYF.